These T cell receptor beta chains were read from a single sample in a study of blood T cell repertoires in COVID-19. The protocol was immunoSEQ multiplex PCR, while the TCRdb copy is restricted to in-frame clones and leaves out a portion. Of 65,000 to 85,000 clones listed, roughly 77% are singletons. Sequenced input: peripheral blood. The receptors come from a man aged 50-59 years with active or convalescent COVID-19. Each CDR3 is given with its conserved first and last residue. A D gene is named only where the DNA matches it firmly. Clone size is shown for a subset of rows, as once, few, many or a class of expanded clone.

- TRBJ2-3 TRBV11-2 - CASSLSSRTDTQYF TGTGCCAGCAGCTTATCTTCCAGGACAGATACGCAGTATTTT
- TRBJ2-3 TRBV18 TRBD2 CASLTSSTDTQYF TGTGCCAGCTTGACTAGCAGCACAGATACGCAGTATTTT
few TRBJ2-5 TRBV5-4 TRBD2 CASSWGLARETQYF TGTGCCAGCAGCTGGGGACTAGCGCGGGAGACCCAGTACTTC
- TRBJ1-2 TRBV9 TRBD1 CASSVGTGGHSGGYTF TGCGCCAGCAGCGTCGGGACAGGGGGCCACTCGGGGGGCTACACCTTC
- TRBJ2-2 TRBV11-3 - CASSLEAATGELFF TGTGCCAGCAGCTTAGAGGCGGCCACCGGGGAGCTGTTTTTT
once TRBJ2-3 TRBV7-2 TRBD2 CASSLTSVGGTGDTQYF TGTGCCAGCAGCTTAACGTCCGTCGGGGGGACCGGAGATACGCAGTATTTT
- TRBJ1-1 TRBV18 TRBD1 CASSPGTDLEAFF TGTGCCAGCTCACCGGGGACAGATCTTGAAGCTTTCTTT
- TRBJ1-2 TRBV27 - CASKIRGSGYTF TGTGCCAGCAAGATCCGAGGGAGCGGCTACACCTTC
- TRBJ2-2 TRBV3-1/TRBV3-2 - CASSKTANTGELFF TGTGCCAGCAGCAAAACAGCGAACACCGGGGAGCTGTTTTTT
- TRBJ1-1 TRBV9 - CASSPAWAAAAFF TGTGCCAGCAGCCCTGCTTGGGCCGCAGCAGCTTTCTTT
- TRBJ2-7 TRBV3-1/TRBV3-2 - CASSQGREDSEQYF TGTGCCAGCAGCCAGGGCAGGGAAGACTCCGAGCAGTACTTC
- TRBJ2-7 TRBV4-1 TRBD1 CASSQGRGTAFYEQYF TGCGCCAGCAGCCAAGGACGAGGGACAGCCTTCTACGAGCAGTACTTC
- TRBJ1-1 TRBV6-2/TRBV6-3 - CASSYAPGQNTEAFF TGTGCCAGCAGTTATGCGCCCGGACAGAACACTGAAGCTTTCTTT
few TRBJ1-5 TRBV28 TRBD1 CASRRSFPQGSNQPQHF TGTGCCAGCCGTCGTTCCTTTCCACAGGGGAGCAATCAGCCCCAGCATTTT
- TRBJ2-3 TRBV11-2 - CASSSQGSRTDTQYF TGTGCCAGCAGCTCCCAGGGTTCCCGCACAGATACGCAGTATTTT